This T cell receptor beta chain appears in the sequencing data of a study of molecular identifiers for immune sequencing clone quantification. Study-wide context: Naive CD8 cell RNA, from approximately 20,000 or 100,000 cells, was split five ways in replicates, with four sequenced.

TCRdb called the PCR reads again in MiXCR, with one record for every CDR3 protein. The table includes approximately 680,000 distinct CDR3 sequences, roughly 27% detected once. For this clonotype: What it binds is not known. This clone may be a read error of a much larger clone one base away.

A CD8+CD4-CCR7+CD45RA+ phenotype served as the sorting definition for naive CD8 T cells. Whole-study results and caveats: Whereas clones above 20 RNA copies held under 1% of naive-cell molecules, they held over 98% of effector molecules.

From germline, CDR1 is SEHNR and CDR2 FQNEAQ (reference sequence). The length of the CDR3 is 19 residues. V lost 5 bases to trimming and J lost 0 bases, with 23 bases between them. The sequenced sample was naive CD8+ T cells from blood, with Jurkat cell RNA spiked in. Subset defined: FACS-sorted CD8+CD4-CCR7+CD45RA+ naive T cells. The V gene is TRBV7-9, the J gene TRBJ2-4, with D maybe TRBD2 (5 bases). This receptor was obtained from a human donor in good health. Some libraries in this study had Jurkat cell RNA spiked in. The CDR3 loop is CASSHVSLRGPLAKNIQYF. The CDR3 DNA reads TGTGCCAGCAGCCACGTAAGCCTCCGCGGGCCGCTAGCCAAAAACATTCAGTACTTC.